The T cell receptor beta chain described here comes from a study of cytomegalovirus exposure and HLA in healthy donors. Overall study findings and caveats: Reports indicated that the classifier achieved high specificity and sensitivity in diagnosing cytomegalovirus status. Most sequenced TCRs were rare (though some public TCRs occurred in many donors). A later analysis found first-cohort TCR clusters tended to co-occur in the 120 validation repertoires.

The repertoire was sequenced with immunoSEQ multiplex PCR; TCRdb's copy has only in-frame clones and lacks some. The table records approximately 44,000 clones, about 88% of them present only once. As for this clone: Its target is not known.

Germline V gene data show CDR1 as DFQATT and CDR2 as SNEGSKA (reference sequence). The CDR3 extends over 11 amino acids. V and J are TRBV20-1 and TRBJ2-1; 9 bases agree with TRBD2. The source material was PBMCs. The source is a woman aged 25-40 years in good health and CMV-seronegative. Written as DNA, the CDR3 is TGCAGGCTAGCGGGACCCAATGAGCAGTTCTTC. Translating gives CRLAGPNEQFF.